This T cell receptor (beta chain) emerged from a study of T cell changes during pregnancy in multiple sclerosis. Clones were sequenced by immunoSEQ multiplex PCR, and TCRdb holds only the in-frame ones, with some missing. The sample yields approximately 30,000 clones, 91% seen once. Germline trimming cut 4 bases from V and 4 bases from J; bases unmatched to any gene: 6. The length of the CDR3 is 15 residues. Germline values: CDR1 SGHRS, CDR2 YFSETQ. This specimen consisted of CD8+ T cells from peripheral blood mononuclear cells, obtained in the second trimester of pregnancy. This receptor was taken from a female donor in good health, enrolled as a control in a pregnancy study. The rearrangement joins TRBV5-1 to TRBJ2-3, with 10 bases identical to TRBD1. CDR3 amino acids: CASSIDRGLADTQYF. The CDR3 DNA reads TGCGCCAGCAGCATCGACAGGGGGCTAGCAGATACGCAGTATTTT.